A selection of T cell receptor beta chains follows, all from one sample in a study of blood T cell repertoires in COVID-19. Profiling relied on immunoSEQ multiplex PCR, and the TCRdb table lists in-frame clones only, not all of them. This table has over 150,000 clones, approximately 86% appearing once. The specimen sequenced was peripheral blood. Receptors originate from a woman aged 80 or older with COVID-19, enrolled during active disease. The CDR3 runs from the conserved cysteine through the conserved F or W. The D gene is left open where the match is weak. For some rows the clone size is stated as once, few or many, or as a class when expanded; others skip it.

d_call clone_size j_call v_call cdr3_aa cdr3_nt
NA NA TRBJ1-4 TRBV19 CASSIVGRGNEKLFF TGTGCCAGTAGTATAGTCGGCAGGGGTAATGAAAAACTGTTTTTT
NA NA TRBJ1-5 TRBV19 CASSRGGPNFQPQHF TGTGCCAGTAGTAGAGGAGGGCCCAACTTTCAGCCCCAGCATTTT
NA NA TRBJ1-4 TRBV2 CASSDTPGWVFF TGTGCCAGCAGTGATACACCAGGGTGGGTGTTTTTT
TRBD1 NA TRBJ1-5 TRBV6-1 CASSEGQNQPQHF TGTGCCAGCAGTGAGGGACAGAATCAGCCCCAGCATTTT
TRBD2 once TRBJ2-2 TRBV3-1/TRBV3-2 CASRGLAETGELFF TGTGCCAGCAGGGGACTAGCGGAGACCGGGGAGCTGTTTTTT
TRBD2 NA TRBJ2-1 TRBV6-1 CASSEARAGALRKQFF TGTGCCAGCAGTGAAGCTAGGGCGGGAGCATTGCGAAAGCAGTTCTTC
TRBD1 NA TRBJ1-2 TRBV5-1 CASSTGQGGYGYTF TGCGCCAGCAGCACCGGACAGGGCGGCTATGGCTACACCTTC
NA once TRBJ1-2 TRBV7-9 CASSHGGRGGYTF TGTGCCAGCAGCCACGGGGGTCGGGGAGGCTACACCTTC
NA NA TRBJ1-6 TRBV6-5 CASSPGGDNSPLHF TGTGCCAGCAGTCCCGGGGGGGATAATTCACCCCTCCACTTT
TRBD2 many TRBJ2-1 TRBV29-1 CSVAGTTNPQQFF TGCAGCGTCGCCGGGACTACTAACCCCCAGCAGTTCTTC
NA NA TRBJ2-3 TRBV10-3 CAITMQAGQDTQYF TGTGCCATCACCATGCAGGCGGGGCAGGATACGCAGTATTTT
NA NA TRBJ2-7 TRBV19 CASRDTAYEQYF TGTGCCAGCCGGGACACCGCCTACGAGCAGTACTTC
NA NA TRBJ1-5 TRBV2 CAAQGPNQPQHF TGTGCCGCTCAGGGGCCGAATCAGCCCCAGCATTTT
NA NA TRBJ2-6 TRBV27 CASSLIGQSAANVLTF TGTGCCAGCAGTTTAATAGGACAGTCTGCGGCCAACGTCCTGACTTTC
TRBD2 NA TRBJ2-2 TRBV28 CASSLFGLAANTGELFF TGTGCCAGCAGTTTATTTGGGCTAGCGGCGAACACCGGGGAGCTGTTTTTT
TRBD1 NA TRBJ1-5 TRBV6-7 CASIPRKGTGHSNQPQHF TGTGCCAGCATTCCGCGAAAAGGGACAGGACATAGCAATCAGCCCCAGCATTTT
NA NA TRBJ2-2 TRBV4-2 CASSQVLDTGELFF TGTGCCAGCAGCCAAGTCCTTGACACCGGGGAGCTGTTTTTT
NA once TRBJ1-6 TRBV5-6 CASTQYNSPLHF TGTGCCAGCACCCAATATAATTCACCCCTCCACTTT
NA few TRBJ2-1 TRBV14 CASSRGRPSYNEQFF TGTGCCAGCTCTCGAGGGAGACCTTCCTACAATGAGCAGTTCTTC
TRBD1 NA TRBJ1-1 TRBV10-3 CAASDRGQRDTEAFF TGTGCCGCGAGCGACAGGGGGCAACGGGACACTGAAGCTTTCTTT
NA NA TRBJ2-5 TRBV6-5 CASTRPGGSETQYF TGTGCCAGCACCCGCCCGGGGGGCTCAGAGACCCAGTACTTC
NA once TRBJ2-3 TRBV21-1 CASSKEIVAAGFTDTQYF TGTGCCAGCAGCAAAGAAATCGTCGCGGCGGGGTTCACAGATACGCAGTATTTT
NA NA TRBJ1-5 TRBV6-5 CATATRGNQPQHF TGTGCCACTGCCACCCGGGGCAATCAGCCCCAGCATTTT
NA NA TRBJ2-7 TRBV15 CATSRESSYEQYF TGTGCCACCAGCAGAGAGAGCTCCTACGAGCAGTACTTC
NA NA TRBJ2-3 TRBV18 CASSPSQSKTQYF TGTGCCAGCTCACCATCCCAAAGCAAGACGCAGTATTTT
NA once TRBJ1-3 TRBV19 CASSPRGTGSGNTIYF TGTGCCAGTAGTCCCAGAGGTACAGGTTCTGGAAACACCATATATTTT
TRBD1 NA TRBJ1-4 TRBV5-1 CASTRGDRGHPEKLFF TGCGCCAGCACCCGGGGGGACAGGGGGCATCCTGAAAAACTGTTTTTT
NA NA TRBJ2-1 TRBV5-6 CASSLDGGLFETEQFF TGTGCCAGCAGCTTAGACGGGGGGCTCTTTGAGACTGAGCAGTTCTTC
NA NA TRBJ2-2 TRBV12-3/TRBV12-4 CASRQGGSGELFF TGTGCCAGCAGACAGGGAGGGTCCGGGGAGCTGTTTTTT
NA NA TRBJ2-1 TRBV6-6 CASRATGTGRAQFF TGTGCCAGCAGAGCCACAGGGACGGGGCGGGCGCAGTTCTTC
NA NA TRBJ2-3 TRBV10-1 CASSESGGAQTDTQYF TGCGCCAGCAGTGAGTCAGGGGGGGCCCAGACAGATACGCAGTATTTT
NA NA TRBJ2-5 TRBV2 CASTVGAAETQYF TGTGCCAGCACGGTGGGAGCTGCGGAGACCCAGTACTTC
NA few TRBJ2-7 TRBV5-1 CASSPGYPSSYEQYF TGCGCCAGCAGCCCGGGGTACCCGAGCTCCTACGAGCAGTACTTC
TRBD2 NA TRBJ2-3 TRBV3-1/TRBV3-2 CASSQGTSGGATQYF TGTGCCAGCAGCCAAGGGACTAGCGGGGGTGCTACGCAGTATTTT
NA few TRBJ2-1 TRBV19 CASSIDRFNSGEQFF TGTGCCAGTAGTATAGATAGATTCAACTCTGGTGAGCAGTTCTTC
NA NA TRBJ2-1 TRBV19 CASSIVPEGVHEQFF TGTGCCAGTAGTATAGTCCCGGAGGGCGTACATGAGCAGTTCTTC
TRBD1 NA TRBJ2-1 TRBV7-3 CASSPTGGSYNEQFF TGTGCCAGCAGCCCTACAGGGGGCAGCTACAATGAGCAGTTCTTC
NA once TRBJ1-2 TRBV4-1 CASSHQAAGISNGYTF TGCGCCAGCAGCCACCAAGCGGCCGGGATTTCTAATGGCTACACCTTC
TRBD1 once TRBJ1-4 TRBV9 CASSGGQGASTNEKLFF TGTGCCAGCAGCGGGGGACAGGGGGCGTCGACTAATGAAAAACTGTTTTTT
NA NA TRBJ1-3 TRBV18 CASSPLAGSGNTIYF TGTGCCAGCTCACCACTAGCGGGGAGTGGAAACACCATATATTTT
TRBD2 NA TRBJ2-1 TRBV6-1 CASSEGLAGASEQFF TGTGCCAGCAGTGAAGGGCTAGCGGGGGCTTCAGAGCAGTTCTTC
NA NA TRBJ2-3 TRBV5-1 CASSSTSSTDTQYF TGCGCCAGCAGCTCTACGAGCTCCACAGATACGCAGTATTTT
TRBD1 NA TRBJ2-7 TRBV10-3 CATESGGEYEQYF TGTGCCACCGAGTCAGGGGGCGAGTACGAGCAGTACTTC
TRBD1 NA TRBJ1-2 TRBV6-1 CASSENRGLTYNYGYTF TGTGCCAGCAGTGAAAACAGGGGGCTTACTTATAACTATGGCTACACCTTC
NA NA TRBJ1-2 TRBV2 CASSGSTGGYGYTF TGTGCCAGCAGTGGGTCGACCGGCGGCTATGGCTACACCTTC
NA NA TRBJ1-6 TRBV5-1 CASSLEWGPPRDSPLHF TGCGCCAGCAGCTTGGAGTGGGGTCCTCCCAGGGATTCACCCCTCCACTTT
TRBD2 NA TRBJ2-1 TRBV2 CASSDGLAGGYEQFF TGTGCCAGCAGTGACGGACTAGCGGGAGGGTATGAGCAGTTCTTC
TRBD1 NA TRBJ2-3 TRBV18 CASSPRQGADTQYF TGTGCCAGCTCACCAAGACAGGGCGCAGATACGCAGTATTTT
TRBD2 NA TRBJ2-2 TRBV7-6 CASSLPGGPGVTGELFF TGTGCCAGCAGCTTACCGGGGGGGCCGGGTGTGACCGGGGAGCTGTTTTTT
TRBD1 NA TRBJ2-2 TRBV15 CATSRDGGQGAGELFF TGTGCCACCAGCAGAGATGGGGGACAGGGGGCCGGGGAGCTGTTTTTT
NA NA TRBJ1-2 TRBV6-1 CASSEPTENTF TGTGCCAGCAGTGAGCCGACAGAGAACACCTTC
TRBD1 NA TRBJ2-1 TRBV10-3 CAIRGTVGNEQFF TGTGCCATCAGGGGGACAGTCGGGAATGAGCAGTTCTTC
NA NA TRBJ2-5 TRBV2 CASSISRQETQYF TGTGCCAGCTCGATATCCCGGCAAGAGACCCAGTACTTC
NA NA TRBJ2-3 TRBV11-2 CASSNYDTQYF TGTGCCAGCAGCAACTACGATACGCAGTATTTT
NA NA TRBJ1-1 TRBV19 CASSIVAGDTEAFF TGTGCCAGTAGTATCGTAGCGGGGGACACTGAAGCTTTCTTT
TRBD1 NA TRBJ1-2 TRBV7-9 CASSFGQGPYGYTF TGTGCCAGCAGCTTCGGACAGGGCCCCTATGGCTACACCTTC
NA few TRBJ2-2 TRBV6-4 CASGQSANTGELFF TGTGCCAGCGGACAGAGCGCGAACACCGGGGAGCTGTTTTTT
TRBD2 once TRBJ2-1 TRBV5-4 CASSLGAGVTYNEQFF TGTGCCAGCAGCTTGGGAGCGGGAGTGACCTACAATGAGCAGTTCTTC